These T cell receptor beta chains were read from a single sample in a study of T cells after yellow fever vaccination. One entry per CDR3 protein results from TCRdb running MiXCR on the 5' RACE reads. The repertoire holds nearly 300,000 distinct CDR3 sequences, 7.5% to 9% seen once, with about 3.5% in the top ten. The sequencing here drew on CD4+ T cells sorted from PBMCs, taken 5 days after the yellow fever booster vaccination. These TCRs come from a man aged 18 to 35 who received the YFV17D yellow fever vaccine. Both conserved end residues are part of each CDR3. A D gene is named only where the DNA matches it firmly. The size field is filled for only some rows; it gives once, few, many or a size class.

V	D	J	size	CDR3	DNA
TRBV7-2	.	TRBJ2-2	many	CASSLGPFGRPGELFF	TGTGCCAGCAGCTTAGGGCCTTTTGGACGGCCCGGGGAGCTGTTTTTT
TRBV5-1	.	TRBJ2-5	.	CASSLSEGRETQYF	TGCGCCAGCAGCTTGTCCGAGGGGCGAGAGACCCAGTACTTC
TRBV10-3	.	TRBJ2-2	.	CAISQGTGELFF	TGTGCCATCTCCCAGGGGACCGGGGAGCTGTTTTTT
TRBV20-1	TRBD1	TRBJ2-3	few	CSARKGATDTQYF	TGCAGTGCTAGGAAGGGGGCCACAGATACGCAGTATTTT
TRBV5-6	TRBD1	TRBJ1-5	many	CASSLRGEMTGRNQPQHF	TGTGCCAGCAGCTTACGGGGTGAGATGACAGGGCGCAATCAGCCCCAGCATTTT
TRBV5-1	.	TRBJ2-5	.	CASSLSASQETQYF	TGCGCCAGCAGCTTGTCGGCCAGCCAAGAGACCCAGTACTTC
TRBV7-2	.	TRBJ2-3	many	CASSREGRGGTPATDTQYF	TGTGCCAGCAGCCGAGAGGGGAGGGGGGGCACCCCAGCGACAGATACGCAGTATTTT
TRBV5-1	.	TRBJ2-6	few	CATSMRAQTSGANVLTF	TGCGCCACATCAATGAGGGCCCAAACCTCTGGGGCCAACGTCCTGACTTTC
TRBV5-6	.	TRBJ1-1	.	CASSLYSGLEAFF	TGTGCCAGCAGCCTCTATTCGGGCCTGGAGGCTTTCTTT
TRBV28	.	TRBJ2-2	few	CASRTRTVNTGELFF	TGTGCCAGCAGAACCCGGACAGTGAACACCGGGGAGCTGTTTTTT
TRBV28	.	TRBJ1-4	.	CASSHRGGNEKLFF	TGTGCCAGCAGTCACCGGGGGGGGAATGAAAAACTGTTTTTT
TRBV12-3/TRBV12-4	TRBD1	TRBJ1-1	few	CASSEGQGRGTEAFF	TGTGCCAGCAGTGAGGGACAGGGGAGAGGAACTGAAGCTTTCTTT
TRBV12-3/TRBV12-4	.	TRBJ2-5	many	CASSYSGSQETQYF	TGTGCCAGCAGTTATAGCGGCAGCCAAGAGACCCAGTACTTC
TRBV12-3/TRBV12-4	TRBD2	TRBJ2-3	.	CASRPSRGGLGDTQYF	TGTGCCAGCAGACCCTCTCGGGGGGGGCTGGGAGATACGCAGTATTTT
TRBV6-6	.	TRBJ1-1	few	CASSSYRDTEAFF	TGTGCCAGCAGTAGCTACAGGGACACTGAAGCTTTCTTT
TRBV6-2/TRBV6-3	.	TRBJ1-2	few	CASSYERNYGYTF	TGTGCCAGCAGTTACGAGAGAAACTATGGCTACACCTTC
TRBV7-9	.	TRBJ1-6	.	CASSPPSVPLHF	TGTGCCAGCAGCCCCCCGTCGGTACCCCTCCACTTT
TRBV19	TRBD1	TRBJ1-5	few	CASSGQGQSNQPQHF	TGTGCCAGTAGCGGACAGGGTCAGAGCAATCAGCCCCAGCATTTT
TRBV7-2	TRBD1	TRBJ2-1	.	CASRSTGGSYNEQFF	TGTGCCAGCAGGTCCACAGGGGGCTCCTACAATGAGCAGTTCTTC
TRBV5-4	.	TRBJ1-2	many	CASSPAGKRNYGYTF	TGTGCCAGCAGCCCCGCTGGGAAGCGAAACTATGGCTACACCTTC
TRBV7-3	TRBD2	TRBJ2-2	.	CASSLNSGSTGELFF	TGTGCCAGCAGCTTAAATAGCGGGAGTACCGGGGAGCTGTTTTTT
TRBV28	.	TRBJ2-1	.	CASRIKRRTYNEQFF	TGTGCCAGCAGGATAAAAAGGAGGACCTACAATGAGCAGTTCTTC
TRBV18	.	TRBJ1-1	few	CASSPGTGSIGTEAFF	TGTGCCAGCTCACCTGGGACGGGAAGCATTGGGACTGAAGCTTTCTTT
TRBV6-5	.	TRBJ1-5	many	CASRISRNSNQPQHF	TGTGCCAGCAGAATCTCCAGGAATAGCAATCAGCCCCAGCATTTT
TRBV15	.	TRBJ1-4	.	CATSRDLWGVGDEKLFF	TGTGCCACCAGCAGAGATCTATGGGGTGTAGGAGATGAAAAACTGTTTTTT
TRBV20-1	TRBD1	TRBJ2-2	.	CSASQDRSIGGELFF	TGCAGTGCTTCCCAGGACAGGAGTATTGGCGGGGAGCTGTTTTTT
TRBV7-2	TRBD1	TRBJ1-5	few	CASSKQGDQPQHF	TGTGCCAGCAGCAAACAGGGGGATCAGCCCCAGCATTTT
TRBV6-2/TRBV6-3	.	TRBJ2-1	many	CASSSPLRDRHNEQFF	TGTGCCAGCAGTTCCCCCCTCAGGGATCGCCACAATGAGCAGTTCTTC
TRBV18	.	TRBJ2-3	.	CASSPLAGASTDTQYF	TGTGCCAGCTCACCTCTGGCGGGGGCTAGCACAGATACGCAGTATTTT
TRBV6-1	TRBD1	TRBJ1-2	few	CASTPDRNYGYTF	TGTGCCAGCACCCCGGACAGGAACTATGGCTACACCTTC
TRBV4-3	.	TRBJ2-3	.	CASSPSPDRVYTDTQYF	TGCGCCAGCAGCCCTTCCCCGGACAGAGTTTACACAGATACGCAGTATTTT
TRBV28	TRBD1	TRBJ1-2	.	CASSVGQGGNYGYTF	TGTGCCAGCAGTGTCGGACAGGGAGGAAACTATGGCTACACCTTC
TRBV12-3/TRBV12-4	.	TRBJ1-6	few	CASSPPFTPLHF	TGTGCCAGCAGTCCCCCTTTTACACCCCTCCACTTT
TRBV12-3/TRBV12-4	.	TRBJ2-1	few	CASSPRGDARNEQFF	TGTGCCAGCAGCCCCAGAGGGGATGCTCGGAATGAGCAGTTCTTC
TRBV27	.	TRBJ1-5	.	CASRQAVNQPQHF	TGTGCCAGCAGGCAGGCTGTCAATCAGCCCCAGCATTTT
TRBV5-1	.	TRBJ1-1	.	CASSLAPGPNTEAFF	TGCGCCAGCAGCTTGGCCCCGGGGCCGAACACTGAAGCTTTCTTT
TRBV7-2	TRBD1	TRBJ2-5	few	CASSPDRGYETQYF	TGTGCCAGCAGCCCCGACAGGGGGTATGAGACCCAGTACTTC
TRBV2	.	TRBJ1-5	.	CASSELGNQPQHF	TGTGCCAGCAGTGAATTGGGCAATCAGCCCCAGCATTTT
TRBV4-3	TRBD1	TRBJ2-1	.	CASSQGLFTRGTEQFF	TGCGCCAGCAGCCAAGGGCTTTTTACCAGGGGGACTGAGCAGTTCTTC
TRBV19	.	TRBJ1-1	few	CASNKGLTEAFF	TGTGCCAGTAATAAGGGGCTCACTGAAGCTTTCTTT
TRBV4-2	.	TRBJ2-7	.	CASSQGVGSYEQYF	TGTGCCAGCAGCCAAGGGGTTGGCTCCTACGAGCAGTACTTC
TRBV6-2/TRBV6-3	TRBD1	TRBJ1-5	few	CASSYFNSGQGEVNQPQHF	TGTGCCAGCAGTTACTTCAATTCTGGACAGGGGGAAGTCAATCAGCCCCAGCATTTT
TRBV6-5	.	TRBJ1-6	few	CASRGLYNSPLHF	TGTGCCAGCAGAGGCCTTTATAATTCACCCCTCCACTTT
TRBV10-2	.	TRBJ2-4	few	CASTGAKNIQYF	TGCGCCAGCACAGGGGCCAAAAACATTCAGTACTTC
TRBV6-5	.	TRBJ2-7	.	CASSYPGTYEQYF	TGTGCCAGCAGTTATCCAGGGACCTACGAGCAGTACTTC
TRBV4-3	TRBD1	TRBJ2-1	.	CASSQGTGDYNEQFF	TGCGCCAGCAGCCAAGGAACAGGGGACTACAATGAGCAGTTCTTC